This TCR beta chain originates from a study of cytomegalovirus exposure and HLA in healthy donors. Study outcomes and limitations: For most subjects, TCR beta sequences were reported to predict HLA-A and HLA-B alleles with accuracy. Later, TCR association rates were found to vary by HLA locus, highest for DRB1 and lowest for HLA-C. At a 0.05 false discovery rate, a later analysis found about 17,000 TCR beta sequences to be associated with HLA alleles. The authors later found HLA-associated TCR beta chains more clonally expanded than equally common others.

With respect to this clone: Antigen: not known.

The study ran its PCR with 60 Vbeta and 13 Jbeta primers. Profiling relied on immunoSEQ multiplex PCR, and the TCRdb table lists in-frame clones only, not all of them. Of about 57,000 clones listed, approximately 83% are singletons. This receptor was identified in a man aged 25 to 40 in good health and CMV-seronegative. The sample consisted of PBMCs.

Here the CDR3 DNA reads TGTGCCAGTAGTCCCGGGGGGCAGGGCTCTAACTATGGCTACACCTTC. This gives the protein CASSPGGQGSNYGYTF. This rearrangement joins TRBV19 to TRBJ1-2; D perhaps matches TRBD1 (6 bases). The germline V gene has CDR1 LNHDA and CDR2 SQIVND (reference sequence). V was trimmed by 5 bases and J by 0 bases, leaving 16 bases between them. The CDR3 totals 16 residues. Based on the CDR3 plus reference TRBV19 and TRBJ1-2, the full variable domain is DGGITQSPKYLFRKEGQNVTLSCEQNLNHDAMYWYRQDPGQGLRLIYYSQIVNDFQKGDIAEGYSVSREKKESFPLTVTSAQKNPTAFYLCASSPGGQGSNYGYTFGSGTRLTVV.